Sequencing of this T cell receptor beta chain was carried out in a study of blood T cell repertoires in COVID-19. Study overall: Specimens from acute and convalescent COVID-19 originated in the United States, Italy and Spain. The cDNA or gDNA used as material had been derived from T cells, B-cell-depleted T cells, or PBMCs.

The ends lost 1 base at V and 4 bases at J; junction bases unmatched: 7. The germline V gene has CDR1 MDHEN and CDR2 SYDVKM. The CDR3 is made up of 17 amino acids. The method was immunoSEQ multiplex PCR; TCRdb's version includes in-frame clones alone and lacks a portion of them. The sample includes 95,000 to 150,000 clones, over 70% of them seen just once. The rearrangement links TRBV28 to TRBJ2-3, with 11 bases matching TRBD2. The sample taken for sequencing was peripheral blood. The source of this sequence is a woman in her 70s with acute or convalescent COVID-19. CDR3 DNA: TGTGCCAGCAGTTTATACCCAAGACTAGCGGGGTCAGATACGCAGTATTTT. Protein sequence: CASSLYPRLAGSDTQYF.